The 27 T cell receptor beta chains reported below all come from one sample, sequenced in a study of shared clonotypes between healthy human individuals. The repertoire was sequenced with immunoSEQ multiplex PCR; TCRdb's copy has only in-frame clones and lacks some. Among 2,500,000 or so clones listed, roughly 93% were seen once. Sequenced input: naive CD4+ T cells from PBMCs. Subset given: CD45RA+ positively selected. The origin of the receptors is a man younger than 35 in good health. Some clones in this sample may be carry-over from other donors' samples.

The chain is built from TRBV6-5 and TRBJ2-5, with 10 positions matching TRBD1. Per the germline V gene, CDR1 is MNHEY and CDR2 is SVGAGI. The CDR3 has 14 residues. J was trimmed by 11 bases and V by 6 bases; bases with no gene match: 12. CDR3 amino acids: CASRGQGVTYEQYF. The CDR3 DNA sequence: TGTGCCAGCAGAGGACAGGGGGTGACGTATGAGCAGTACTTC.

This chain joins TRBV15 and TRBJ2-7; D ambiguous. Germline CDR1 is LNHNV and CDR2 is YYDKDF (reference sequence). The CDR3 has 13 amino acids. Trimming shortened V by 4 bases and J by 5 bases, and 12 bases separated the two germline ends. The CDR3 sequence is CATSTGFRDEQYF. CDR3 sequence (DNA): TGTGCCACCAGCACCGGGTTTAGGGACGAGCAGTACTTC. Full variable domain (outside the CDR3, taken from reference TRBV15 and TRBJ2-7): DAMVIQNPRYQVTQFGKPVTLSCSQTLNHNVMYWYQQKSSQAPKLLFHYYDKDFNNEADTPDNFQSRRPNTSFCFLDIRSPGLGDTAMYLCATSTGFRDEQYFGPGTRLTVT.

The rearrangement links TRBV4-1 to TRBJ2-2; D ambiguous. The V end lost 5 bases, the J end lost 4 bases, and 14 bases lay between the germline ends. CDR1 is MGHRA and CDR2 is YSYEKL in the germline V gene. This CDR3 comprises 15 residues. This CDR3 is CASSAQKRSTGELFF. The CDR3 nucleotides read TGCGCCAGCAGCGCCCAAAAGCGAAGCACCGGGGAGCTGTTTTTT.

The gene calls are TRBV9 and TRBJ2-5; TRBD2 matches at 10 bases. Unmatched junction bases numbered 7, after V lost 3 bases and J lost 5 bases. The germline V gene has CDR1 SGDLS and CDR2 YYNGEE. This CDR3 has 15 residues. CDR3 amino acids: CASSAASGRGETQYF. CDR3 in DNA: TGTGCCAGCAGCGCAGCTAGCGGGAGAGGGGAGACCCAGTACTTC.

This clone was counted once. This chain connects TRBV7-2 to TRBJ1-4, with D unresolved. CDR1 SGHTA and CDR2 FQGNSA come from the germline V gene. The V gene lost 4 bases and the J gene lost 4 bases, with 13 bases spanning the gap. The CDR3 has 15 residues. The chain's CDR3 is CASSSQYGSNEKLFF. CDR3 DNA: TGTGCCAGCAGCTCGCAGTACGGAAGTAATGAAAAACTGTTTTTT.

The V gene is TRBV10-2, the J gene TRBJ2-3; 8 bases line up with TRBD2. V trimming: 2 bases; J trimming: 5 bases; junction bases outside the gene matches: 9. This CDR3 is 16 amino acids long. Germline V CDR1 and CDR2: WSHSY, SAAADI. DNA for the CDR3: TGCGCCAGCAGTGAGCCGACCGGGAGGGCCCGAGATACGCAGTATTTT. Translating it yields CASSEPTGRARDTQYF.

This chain joins TRBV6-1 and TRBJ2-3, with 9 bases that match TRBD2. Germline V gives CDR1 MNHNS, CDR2 SASEGT. The CDR3 contains 17 residues. V was pared by 0 bases and J by 0 bases, with 4 bases of the junction left unmatched. The CDR3: CASSEAGLAWSTDTQYF. The CDR3 DNA reads as TGTGCCAGCAGTGAAGCGGGACTAGCATGGAGCACAGATACGCAGTATTTT.

This chain links TRBV30 with TRBJ2-6; no clear D gene. Trimming stripped 3 bases from V and 4 bases from J, with 16 bases between. Germline CDR1 and CDR2: GTSNPN and SVGIG (reference sequence). This CDR3 spans 16 amino acids. CDR3 nucleotides: TGTGCCTGGAGGGCCCTGTCCCCACGCGGGGCCAACGTCCTGACTTTC. Translating gives CAWRALSPRGANVLTF.

The chain carries TRBV25-1 and TRBJ2-4, with D perhaps TRBD1 or TRBD2 (5 bases each). V dropped 3 bases and J dropped 8 bases, with 17 bases sitting between them. CDR1 MGHDK and CDR2 SYGVNS come from the germline V gene. The CDR3 contains 15 residues. Written as DNA, the CDR3 is TGTGCCAGCAGTGAGGACCGGGACGGTGGAGACATTCAGTACTTC. This gives the protein CASSEDRDGGDIQYF.

The chain employs TRBV19 and TRBJ2-7; perhaps TRBD2 as D (5 bases). Trimming cost V 4 bases and J 0 bases, with 10 bases left between them. The CDR3 covers 14 residues. Looked up from germline, CDR1 is LNHDA and CDR2 is SQIVND (reference sequence). The CDR3 protein is CASSTDWISYEQYF. The CDR3 DNA reads TGTGCCAGTAGTACGGACTGGATCTCCTACGAGCAGTACTTC.

The chain carries TRBV7-9 and TRBJ2-5, with 8 positions matching TRBD2. With V trimmed by 4 bases and J by 0 bases, 10 bases remained unmatched. The CDR3 contains 17 residues. Per germline, CDR1 SEHNR and CDR2 FQNEAQ (reference sequence). Here the CDR3 reads CASSSGLATRYQETQYF. CDR3 DNA sequence: TGTGCCAGCAGCTCCGGACTAGCTACAAGGTACCAAGAGACCCAGTACTTC.

This chain links TRBV28 with TRBJ2-7; 9 bases map to TRBD2. This CDR3 spans 15 amino acids. The ends lost 7 bases at V and 0 bases at J; junction bases unmatched: 7. The germline V gene has CDR1 MDHEN and CDR2 SYDVKM. CDR3 in amino acids: CASTGASGNSYEQYF. For the CDR3, the DNA is TGTGCCAGCACAGGGGCTAGCGGGAACTCCTACGAGCAGTACTTC.

The chain recombines TRBV19 with TRBJ2-7; D call uncertain. Trimming stripped 8 bases from V and 5 bases from J, with 10 bases between. This CDR3 comprises 11 residues. CDR1 LNHDA and CDR2 SQIVND come from the germline V gene (reference sequence). The CDR3 here is CASSRRDEQYF. CDR3 in DNA: TGTGCCAGTTCAAGGCGAGACGAGCAGTACTTC.

The gene calls are TRBV11-3 and TRBJ2-7, with 8 positions matching TRBD1. After removal of 5 bases from V and 6 bases from J, the junction contained 9 bases not matched to a gene. The CDR3 consists of 14 residues. Germline V lookup: CDR1 SGHNT, CDR2 YENEEA. The CDR3 loop reads CASSPRAGGGEQYF. In nucleotides, the CDR3 is TGTGCCAGCAGCCCAAGGGCAGGGGGCGGCGAGCAGTACTTC.

The chain joins TRBV4-1 to TRBJ1-5; TRBD1 aligns across 7 bases. Germline V CDR1 and CDR2: MGHRA, YSYEKL. CDR3 length: 17 residues. Losses at the gene ends were 2 bases for V and 7 bases for J; bases not matched to a gene: 14. CDR3 nucleotides: TGCGCCAGCAGCCAAACGCGGGACAGCACTTTGGGACAGCCCCAGCATTTT. Protein sequence: CASSQTRDSTLGQPQHF.

The gene calls are TRBV27 and TRBJ2-2; 10 nucleotides align to TRBD2. Germline CDR1 reads MNHEY; CDR2 reads SMNVEV (reference sequence). The CDR3 is 15 amino acids. V was clipped by 5 bases and J by 6 bases; unmatched bases: 6. In DNA, the CDR3 is TGTGCCAGCAGTATGAGCGGGAGGGCCCCCGGGGAGCTGTTTTTT. Protein product: CASSMSGRAPGELFF.

This clone was detected a few times. V and J are TRBV28 and TRBJ1-5; D not certain. Trimming shortened V by 6 bases and J by 7 bases, and 10 bases separated the two germline ends. Germline CDR1 is MDHEN and CDR2 is SYDVKM. The CDR3 contains 12 residues. For the CDR3, the DNA is TGTGCCAGCAGCCTGATACAGCAGCCCCAGCATTTT. Its translation: CASSLIQQPQHF.

V gene TRBV19 combines with J gene TRBJ2-5, with D maybe TRBD2 (5 bases). The V and J ends lost 7 bases and 5 bases respectively, with 17 bases between them. CDR3 size: 14 residues. In germline, CDR1 is LNHDA, CDR2 SQIVND (reference sequence). The CDR3 nucleotides read TGTGCCAGTAATATCGGCGGGCCCGGGGAGACCCAGTACTTC. Protein: CASNIGGPGETQYF. Full variable domain (outside the CDR3, taken from reference TRBV19 and TRBJ2-5): DGGITQSPKYLFRKEGQNVTLSCEQNLNHDAMYWYRQDPGQGLRLIYYSQIVNDFQKGDIAEGYSVSREKKESFPLTVTSAQKNPTAFYLCASNIGGPGETQYFGPGTRLLVL.

The V and J genes are TRBV18 and TRBJ1-4; unclear D gene. The ends were cut back, 3 bases at V and 4 bases at J, with 12 bases in the middle. Germline CDR1 and CDR2: KGHSH and LQKENI. The CDR3 length is 15 residues. The CDR3 protein is CASSPTDGGNEKLFF. The DNA for the CDR3 is TGTGCCAGCTCACCGACGGACGGCGGTAATGAAAAACTGTTTTTT.

The chain joins TRBV5-1 to TRBJ1-1; possible D gene TRBD1, 5 bases. The CDR3 sequence is 14 residues long. The germline gives CDR1 SGHRS, CDR2 YFSETQ. V dropped 4 bases and J dropped 0 bases, with 10 bases sitting between them. In DNA, the CDR3 is TGCGCCAGCAGCGAGGGACGGCTGAACACTGAAGCTTTCTTT. Residues: CASSEGRLNTEAFF.

The V call is TRBV29-1, the J call TRBJ2-7; possible D gene TRBD2, 6 bases. CDR1 is SQVTM, CDR2 ANQGSEA, per germline. Trimming took off 5 bases at V and 2 bases at J, with 13 bases between the two ends. This CDR3 contains 13 residues. CDR3 DNA sequence: TGCAGCGTTCGGGGGAGAACCACCTACGAGCAGTACTTC. Amino acids: CSVRGRTTYEQYF.

J is TRBJ1-2 and V is TRBV19; 7 bases are a match to TRBD1. Trimming removed 6 bases from V and 2 bases from J; junction bases left unmatched: 6. This CDR3 has 14 residues. Germline assignment: CDR1 LNHDA and CDR2 SQIVND (reference sequence). CDR3 residues: CASRTQGPNYGYTF. CDR3 coding DNA: TGTGCCAGTAGAACACAGGGGCCAAACTATGGCTACACCTTC.

The J gene is TRBJ1-2, the V gene TRBV13; D uncertain. V lost 5 bases and J 8 bases, leaving 12 bases between the germline ends. The CDR3 is 12 amino acids. The germline V gene has CDR1 PRHDT and CDR2 FYEKMQ (reference sequence). The CDR3 protein is CASSRQSEGYTF. The CDR3 bases are TGTGCCAGCAGCCGTCAGTCGGAGGGCTACACCTTC.

Note on this clone: Other DNA sequences of this sample code for an identical CDR3. The rearrangement links TRBV6-5 to TRBJ2-7, with TRBD2 as a possible D gene (5 bases). This CDR3 has 12 residues. V was cut by 4 bases and J by 4 bases, with 8 bases left in between. CDR1 and CDR2 from the germline V gene are MNHEY and SVGAGI. The CDR3: CASSSRGYEQYF. CDR3 DNA: TGTGCCAGCAGTTCGCGAGGGTACGAGCAGTACTTC.

This rearrangement joins TRBV5-1 to TRBJ2-3, with D unclear. CDR3 length equals 17 residues. Germline V gene data show CDR1 as SGHRS and CDR2 as YFSETQ. The ends were cut back, 0 bases at V and 5 bases at J, with 19 bases in the middle. CDR3 in DNA: TGCGCCAGCAGCTTGGCCACGCTCCCCACCTTGGGAGATACGCAGTATTTT. Translating gives CASSLATLPTLGDTQYF. The full variable domain, with the rest looked up from reference TRBV5-1 and TRBJ2-3, is KAGVTQTPRYLIKTRGQQVTLSCSPISGHRSVSWYQQTPGQGLQFLFEYFSETQRNKGNFPGRFSGRQFSNSRSEMNVSTLELGDSALYLCASSLATLPTLGDTQYFGPGTRLTVL.

This rearrangement joins TRBV18 to TRBJ2-2, with TRBD1 identical over 9 bases. The junction had 8 bases not matched to a gene; V was cut back by 4 bases and J by 8 bases. Germline CDR1 reads KGHSH; CDR2 reads LQKENI. The CDR3 is 15 amino acids. The DNA of the CDR3 is TGTGCCAGCTCACAATGGGACAGGGCGGCAGGGGAGCTGTTTTTT. This encodes CASSQWDRAAGELFF.

This clone came up a few times. The chain combines TRBV9 with TRBJ1-3; D perhaps matches TRBD1 (6 bases). Germline V gene sequence: CDR1 SGDLS, CDR2 YYNGEE. CDR3 length: 14 residues. The germline V and J ends were trimmed by 2 bases and 4 bases, with 10 bases remaining between them. CDR3 nucleotides: TGTGCCAGCAGCGTGAACAGGGCCGGAAACACCATATATTTT. This encodes CASSVNRAGNTIYF. The variable domain in full, with the rest retrieved from reference TRBV9 and TRBJ1-3, is DSGVTQTPKHLITATGQRVTLRCSPRSGDLSVYWYQQSLDQGLQFLIQYYNGEERAKGNILERFSAQQFPDLHSELNLSSLELGDSALYFCASSVNRAGNTIYFGEGSWLTVV.